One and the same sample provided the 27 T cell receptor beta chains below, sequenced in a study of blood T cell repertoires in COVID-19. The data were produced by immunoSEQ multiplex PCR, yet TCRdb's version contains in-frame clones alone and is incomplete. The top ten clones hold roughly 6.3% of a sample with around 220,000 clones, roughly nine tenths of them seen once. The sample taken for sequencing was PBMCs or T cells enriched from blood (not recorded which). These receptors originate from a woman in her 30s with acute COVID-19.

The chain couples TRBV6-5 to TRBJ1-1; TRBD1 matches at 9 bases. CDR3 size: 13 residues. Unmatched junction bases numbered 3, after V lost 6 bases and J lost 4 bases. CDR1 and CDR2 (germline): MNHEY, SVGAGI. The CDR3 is CASRGTGSTEAFF. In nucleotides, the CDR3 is TGTGCCAGCAGGGGGACAGGGAGCACTGAAGCTTTCTTT.

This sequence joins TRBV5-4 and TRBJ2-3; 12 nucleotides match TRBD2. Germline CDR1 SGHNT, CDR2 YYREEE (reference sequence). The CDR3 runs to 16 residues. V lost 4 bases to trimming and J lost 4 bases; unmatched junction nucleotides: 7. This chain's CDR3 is CASSPLAGGPPDTQYF. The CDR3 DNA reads TGTGCCAGCAGCCCCCTAGCGGGGGGGCCCCCAGATACGCAGTATTTT.

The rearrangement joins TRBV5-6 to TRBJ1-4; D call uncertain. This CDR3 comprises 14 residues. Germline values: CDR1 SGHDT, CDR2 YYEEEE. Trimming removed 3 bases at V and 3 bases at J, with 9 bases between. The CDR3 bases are TGTGCCAGCAGCTCCAGGATTTCTAATGAAAAACTGTTTTTT. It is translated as CASSSRISNEKLFF.

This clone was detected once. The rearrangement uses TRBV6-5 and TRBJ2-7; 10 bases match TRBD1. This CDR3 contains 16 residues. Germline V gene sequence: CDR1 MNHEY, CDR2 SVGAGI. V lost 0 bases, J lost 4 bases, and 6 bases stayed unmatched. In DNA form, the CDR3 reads TGTGCCAGCAGTTACTCGTTGGGACAGGGGACGTACGAGCAGTACTTC. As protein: CASSYSLGQGTYEQYF.

The DNA for the CDR3 is TGTGCCAGCTCACCTCAGGGGGCTGACACTGAAGCTTTCTTT. This translates into CASSPQGADTEAFF. The genes are TRBV18 and TRBJ1-1; 8 bases map to TRBD1. J lost 3 bases, V lost 3 bases, and 3 bases had no gene match. The CDR3 sequence is 14 residues long. Germline CDR1 and CDR2: KGHSH and LQKENI.

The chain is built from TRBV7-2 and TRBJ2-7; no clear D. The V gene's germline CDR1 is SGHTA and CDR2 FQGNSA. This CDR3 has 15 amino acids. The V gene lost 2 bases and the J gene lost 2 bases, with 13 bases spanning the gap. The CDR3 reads CASSLTRNGPYEQYF. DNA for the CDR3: TGTGCCAGCAGCTTAACCCGGAATGGGCCCTACGAGCAGTACTTC.

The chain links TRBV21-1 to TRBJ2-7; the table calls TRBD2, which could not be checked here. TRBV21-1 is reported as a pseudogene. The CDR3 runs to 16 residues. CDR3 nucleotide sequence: TGTGCCAGCAGCAAAGGCTGGGGGGGGTACTCCTACGAGCAGTACTTC. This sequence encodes CASSKGWGGYSYEQYF.

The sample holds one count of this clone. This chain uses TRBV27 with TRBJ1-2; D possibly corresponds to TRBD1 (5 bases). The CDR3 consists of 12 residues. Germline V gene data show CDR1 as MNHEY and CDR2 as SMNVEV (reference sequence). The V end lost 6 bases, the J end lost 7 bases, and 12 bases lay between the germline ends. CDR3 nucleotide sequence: TGTGCCAGCAGAGAGGTCCAGGGTGGCTACACCTTC. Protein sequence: CASREVQGGYTF.

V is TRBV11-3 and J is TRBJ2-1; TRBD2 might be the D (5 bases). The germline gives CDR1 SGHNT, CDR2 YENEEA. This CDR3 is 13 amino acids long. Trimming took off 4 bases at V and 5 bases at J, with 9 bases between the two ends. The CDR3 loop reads CASSSFGDNEQFF. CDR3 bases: TGTGCCAGCAGCTCCTTCGGGGACAATGAGCAGTTCTTC. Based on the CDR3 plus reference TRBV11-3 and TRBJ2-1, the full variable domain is EAGVVQSPRYKIIEKKQPVAFWCNPISGHNTLYWYLQNLGQGPELLIRYENEEAVDDSQLPKDRFSAERLKGVDSTLKIQPAELGDSAVYLCASSSFGDNEQFFGPGTRLTVL.

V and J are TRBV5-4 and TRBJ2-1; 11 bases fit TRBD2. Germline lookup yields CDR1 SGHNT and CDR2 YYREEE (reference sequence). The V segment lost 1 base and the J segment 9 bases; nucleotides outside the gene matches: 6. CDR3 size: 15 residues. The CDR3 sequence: CASSLILAGGGEQFF. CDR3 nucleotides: TGTGCCAGCAGCTTGATCCTAGCGGGAGGTGGTGAGCAGTTCTTC.

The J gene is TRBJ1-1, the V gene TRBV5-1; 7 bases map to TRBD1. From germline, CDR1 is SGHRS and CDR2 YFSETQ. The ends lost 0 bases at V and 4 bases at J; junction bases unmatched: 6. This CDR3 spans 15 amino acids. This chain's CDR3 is CASSLEGGQATEAFF. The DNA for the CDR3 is TGCGCCAGCAGCTTGGAGGGAGGACAGGCCACTGAAGCTTTCTTT.

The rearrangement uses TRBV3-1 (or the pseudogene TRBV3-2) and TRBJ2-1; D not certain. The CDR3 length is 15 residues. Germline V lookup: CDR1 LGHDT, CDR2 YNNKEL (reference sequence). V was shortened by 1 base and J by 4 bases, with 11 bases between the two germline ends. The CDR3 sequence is CASSQGPGGYNEQFF. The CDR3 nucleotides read TGTGCCAGCAGCCAAGGGCCGGGTGGATACAATGAGCAGTTCTTC.

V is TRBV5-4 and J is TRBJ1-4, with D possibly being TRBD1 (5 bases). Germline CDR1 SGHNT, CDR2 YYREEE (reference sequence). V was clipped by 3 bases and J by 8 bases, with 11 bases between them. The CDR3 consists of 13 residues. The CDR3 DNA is TGTGCCAGCAGCTCCGGGGAGGGGGAAAAACTGTTTTTT. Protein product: CASSSGEGEKLFF.

DNA of the CDR3: TGTGCCAGCAGTGCCGACCTAGCGGGGGACACAGATACGCAGTATTTT. Translated, it gives CASSADLAGDTDTQYF. J is TRBJ2-3 and V is TRBV2; 10 bases line up with TRBD2. CDR3 length: 16 residues. V gave up 4 bases and J gave up 2 bases; unmatched junction bases: 6. Germline V gives CDR1 SNHLY, CDR2 FYNNEI.

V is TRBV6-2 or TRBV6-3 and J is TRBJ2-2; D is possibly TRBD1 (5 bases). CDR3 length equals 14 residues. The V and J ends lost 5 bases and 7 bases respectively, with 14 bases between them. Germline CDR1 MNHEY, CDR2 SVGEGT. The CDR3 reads CASSQGPRGGELFF. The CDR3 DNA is TGTGCCAGCAGTCAAGGGCCTAGGGGCGGGGAGCTGTTTTTT.

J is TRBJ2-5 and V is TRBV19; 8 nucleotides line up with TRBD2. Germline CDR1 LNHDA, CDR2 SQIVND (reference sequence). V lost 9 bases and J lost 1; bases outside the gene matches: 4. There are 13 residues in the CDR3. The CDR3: CASTGGAQETQYF. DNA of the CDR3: TGTGCCAGCACCGGGGGGGCCCAAGAGACCCAGTACTTC.

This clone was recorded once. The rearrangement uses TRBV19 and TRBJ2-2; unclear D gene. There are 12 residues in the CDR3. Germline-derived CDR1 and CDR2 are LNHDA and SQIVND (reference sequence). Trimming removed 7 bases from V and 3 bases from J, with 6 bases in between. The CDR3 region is CASKEYTGELFF. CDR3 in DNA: TGTGCCAGTAAGGAGTACACCGGGGAGCTGTTTTTT.

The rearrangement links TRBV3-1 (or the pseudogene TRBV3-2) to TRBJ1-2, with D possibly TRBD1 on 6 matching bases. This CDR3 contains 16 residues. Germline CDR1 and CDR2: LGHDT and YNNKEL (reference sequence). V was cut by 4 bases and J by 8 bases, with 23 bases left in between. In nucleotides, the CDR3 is TGTGCCAGCAGCCTGGAGATGACAGGACGTCGGGTCGGCTACACCTTC. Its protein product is CASSLEMTGRRVGYTF.

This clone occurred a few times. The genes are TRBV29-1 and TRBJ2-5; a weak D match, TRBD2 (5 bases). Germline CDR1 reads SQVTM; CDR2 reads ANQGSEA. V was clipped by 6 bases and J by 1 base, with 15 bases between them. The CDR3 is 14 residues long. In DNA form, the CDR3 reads TGCAGCGTGGGCCTACCAGGAGGCCAAGAGACCCAGTACTTC. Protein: CSVGLPGGQETQYF.

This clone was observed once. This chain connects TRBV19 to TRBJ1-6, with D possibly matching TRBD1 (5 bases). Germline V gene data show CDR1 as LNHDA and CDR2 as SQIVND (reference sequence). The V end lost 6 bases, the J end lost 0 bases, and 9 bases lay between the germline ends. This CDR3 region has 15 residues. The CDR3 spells CASREGSSYNSPLHF. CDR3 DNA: TGTGCCAGTAGGGAGGGGAGCTCCTATAATTCACCCCTCCACTTT.

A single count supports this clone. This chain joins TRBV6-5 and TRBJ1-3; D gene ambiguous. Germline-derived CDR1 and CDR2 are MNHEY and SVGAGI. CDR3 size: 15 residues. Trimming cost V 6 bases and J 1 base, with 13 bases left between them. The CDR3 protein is CASSLLGRSGNTIYF. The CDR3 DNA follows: TGTGCCAGCAGCCTTCTTGGGAGGTCTGGAAACACCATATATTTT.

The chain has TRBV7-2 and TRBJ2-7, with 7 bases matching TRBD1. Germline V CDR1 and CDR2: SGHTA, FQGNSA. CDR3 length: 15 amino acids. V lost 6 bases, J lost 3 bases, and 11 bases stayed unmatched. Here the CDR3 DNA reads TGTGCCAGCAGGTTTACAGGGGAGCCCCACTACGAGCAGTACTTC. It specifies CASRFTGEPHYEQYF.

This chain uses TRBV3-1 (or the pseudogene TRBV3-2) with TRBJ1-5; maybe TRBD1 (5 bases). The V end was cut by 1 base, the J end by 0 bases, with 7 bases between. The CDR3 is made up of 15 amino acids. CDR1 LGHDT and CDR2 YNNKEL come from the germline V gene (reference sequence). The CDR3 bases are TGTGCCAGCAGCCAAGGGGGCCCTAGCAATCAGCCCCAGCATTTT. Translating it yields CASSQGGPSNQPQHF.

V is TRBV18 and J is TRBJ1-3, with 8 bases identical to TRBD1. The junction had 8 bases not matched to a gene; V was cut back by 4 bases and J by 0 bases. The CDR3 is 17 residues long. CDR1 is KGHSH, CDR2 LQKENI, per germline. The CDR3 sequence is CASSQQPGQVSGNTIYF. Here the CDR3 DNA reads TGTGCCAGCTCACAACAACCGGGACAGGTCTCTGGAAACACCATATATTTT. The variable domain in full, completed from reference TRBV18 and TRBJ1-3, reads NAGVMQNPRHLVRRRGQEARLRCSPMKGHSHVYWYRQLPEEGLKFMVYLQKENIIDESGMPKERFSAEFPKEGPSILRIQQVVRGDSAAYFCASSQQPGQVSGNTIYFGEGSWLTVV.

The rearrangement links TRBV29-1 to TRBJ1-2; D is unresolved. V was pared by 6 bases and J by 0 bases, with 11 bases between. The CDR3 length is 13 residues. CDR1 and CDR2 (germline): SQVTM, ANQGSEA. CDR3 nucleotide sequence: TGCAGCGTCTCGGTGGGAGCTAACTATGGCTACACCTTC. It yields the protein CSVSVGANYGYTF.

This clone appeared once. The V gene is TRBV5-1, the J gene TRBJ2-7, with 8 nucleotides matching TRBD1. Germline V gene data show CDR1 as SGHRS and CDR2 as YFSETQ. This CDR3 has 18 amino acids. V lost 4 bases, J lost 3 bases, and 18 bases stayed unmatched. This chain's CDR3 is CASSLTWTGNFQIYEQYF. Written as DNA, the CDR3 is TGCGCCAGCAGCCTCACCTGGACAGGGAATTTTCAAATCTACGAGCAGTACTTC.

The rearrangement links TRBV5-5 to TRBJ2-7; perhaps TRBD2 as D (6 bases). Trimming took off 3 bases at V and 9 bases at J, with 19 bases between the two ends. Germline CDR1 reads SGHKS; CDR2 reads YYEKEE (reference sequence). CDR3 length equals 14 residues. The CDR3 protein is CASSSYSVAVLQYF. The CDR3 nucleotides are TGTGCCAGCAGCTCCTACTCGGTAGCGGTTCTGCAGTACTTC.